These 8 T cell receptor beta chains share one sample of origin, sequenced in a study of T-cell reconstitution after alpha-beta-depleted transplantation in children. Unique molecular identifiers were used to barcode this TCRbeta library. TCRdb called the PCR reads again in MiXCR, with one record for every CDR3 protein. The sample includes hundreds of thousands of distinct CDR3 sequences, around 9.6% of them seen just once. The specimen comprised PBMCs from the stem cell graft donor, sampled from the stem cell graft. These receptors originate from a human donor who donated a stem cell graft to a child with SCID.

In this sample, this clonotype turned up a few times. CDR3 protein: CASSQGQNVGGTSTDTQYF. The DNA of the CDR3 is TGCGCCAGCAGCCAAGGCCAAAATGTGGGGGGGACAAGCACAGATACGCAGTATTTT. The chain combines TRBV4-1 with TRBJ2-3, with D tentatively TRBD2 (7 bases). Trimming removed 1 base at V and 0 bases at J, with 20 bases between. The CDR3 consists of 19 residues. Germline V CDR1 and CDR2: MGHRA, YSYEKL.

The chain combines TRBV12-3 or TRBV12-4 with TRBJ1-3, with TRBD1 matching over 7 bases. This CDR3 comprises 15 residues. After removal of 6 bases from V and 0 bases from J, the junction contained 5 bases not matched to a gene. The CDR3: CASSSGQISGNTIYF. For the CDR3, the DNA is TGTGCCAGCAGCTCGGGACAGATCTCTGGAAACACCATATATTTT.

This clonotype was recorded a few times. This chain uses TRBV6-1 with TRBJ1-5; the D is unclear. The CDR3 is made up of 14 amino acids. V was trimmed by 5 bases and J by 5 bases, leaving 13 bases between them. Germline V gives CDR1 MNHNS, CDR2 SASEGT. The CDR3 DNA follows: TGTGCCAGCAGTCGGGATGTCGGAGATCAGCCCCAGCATTTT. Residues: CASSRDVGDQPQHF.

The chain carries TRBV2 and TRBJ1-5; 8 bases fit TRBD1. Per germline, CDR1 SNHLY and CDR2 FYNNEI. The V and J ends lost 2 bases and 7 bases, in that order; junction bases with no gene match: 4. The length of the CDR3 is 14 residues. This chain's CDR3 is CASSEQGAGQPQHF. In DNA form, the CDR3 reads TGTGCCAGCAGTGAACAGGGGGCCGGGCAGCCCCAGCATTTT.

The sample holds a few counts of this clonotype. The germline gene is not matched at one end of the junction; a read error may be the cause. The genes are TRBV20-1 and TRBJ2-7; D is undetermined. CDR1 is DFQATT and CDR2 is SNEGSKA in the germline V gene (reference sequence). This CDR3 has 8 amino acids. CDR3: CSAGEQYF. The CDR3 coding sequence is TGCAGTGCTGGAGAGCAGTACTTC.

The chain has TRBV6-1 and TRBJ2-2, with D possibly TRBD1 on 6 matching bases. Trimming shortened V by 6 bases and J by 5 bases, and 16 bases separated the two germline ends. From germline, CDR1 is MNHNS and CDR2 SASEGT. The CDR3 runs 15 residues. In DNA, the CDR3 is TGTGCCAGCAGGCCACAGGGTGTAGAGACCGGGGAGCTGTTTTTT. Translated: CASRPQGVETGELFF.

V gene TRBV9 combines with J gene TRBJ1-2; a weak D match, TRBD1 (5 bases). The CDR3 covers 14 residues. Trimming pared 4 bases from V and 8 bases from J, leaving 18 bases between. The germline V gene encodes CDR1 SGDLS and CDR2 YYNGEE. The DNA for the CDR3 is TGTGCCAGCAGCCCGATCCAGGGAGTATGGGGCTACACCTTC. This gives the protein CASSPIQGVWGYTF.

This clonotype appeared many times. The chain links TRBV2 to TRBJ2-1; D is ambiguous. Germline CDR1 is SNHLY and CDR2 is FYNNEI. CDR3 size: 15 residues. Trimming cost V 4 bases and J 7 bases, with 17 bases left between them. CDR3 loop: CASSVDLFSRNEQFF. The DNA of the CDR3 is TGTGCCAGCAGTGTAGACCTATTTTCGAGGAATGAGCAGTTCTTC.